This T cell receptor (beta chain) was observed in a study of human T cells and chemical hapten exposure. Study-wide background: Across the whole study, which lasted around 25 weeks, patients were given diphenylcyclopropenone on the scalp once a week. The upper back received 0.01% DPC by patch testing, with results read at 6 days.

This clonotype was seen repeatedly, ten times or more. Its antigen is unknown. The time point here: patch test 1, 2 weeks after DPC sensitization. Treatment: therapeutic diphenylcyclopropenone sensitization with weekly scalp DPC. From germline, CDR1 is MDHEN and CDR2 SYDVKM. Trimming took off 2 bases at V and 4 bases at J, with 12 bases between the two ends. The CDR3 totals 15 residues. Findings and limits, study-wide: TCRs exceeding 1 in 1000 frequency stayed unchanged with DPC sensitization.

For the library, individual cDNA molecules each received unique molecular identifiers. In TCRdb, the RACE reads were re-called with MiXCR into one record per CDR3 protein. The table shows a few hundred thousand distinct CDR3 sequences, with approximately 5.1% occurring only once. This clonotype was obtained from a woman aged 50 to 60 with alopecia areata. Some clones in this sample may be carry-over from other donors' samples. The V call is TRBV28, the J call TRBJ1-5; D perhaps matches TRBD1 (5 bases). Material: whole blood, obtained in connection with sensitization to the hapten diphenylcyclopropenone (DPC). CDR3 protein: CASSLKGFWNQPQHF. The DNA for the CDR3 is TGTGCCAGCAGTTTAAAGGGGTTTTGGAATCAGCCCCAGCATTTT. Complete variable domain (other parts from reference TRBV28 and TRBJ1-5): DVKVTQSSRYLVKRTGEKVFLECVQDMDHENMFWYRQDPGLGLRLIYFSYDVKMKEKGDIPEGYSVSREKKERFSLILESASTNQTSMYLCASSLKGFWNQPQHFGDGTRLSIL.